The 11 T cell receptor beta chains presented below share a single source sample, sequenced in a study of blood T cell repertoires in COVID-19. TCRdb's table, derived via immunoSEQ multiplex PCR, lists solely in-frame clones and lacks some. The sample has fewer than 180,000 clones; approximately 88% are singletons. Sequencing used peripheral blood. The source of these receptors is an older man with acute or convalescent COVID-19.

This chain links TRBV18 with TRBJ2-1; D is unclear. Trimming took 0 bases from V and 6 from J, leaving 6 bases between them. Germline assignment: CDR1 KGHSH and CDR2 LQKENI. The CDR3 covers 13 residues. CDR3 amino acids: CASSPPSTNEQFF. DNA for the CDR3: TGTGCCAGCTCACCACCGTCTACCAATGAGCAGTTCTTC.

The CDR3 DNA follows: TGTGCCAGAACCCGGGACAGAGCAACTAATGAAAAACTGTTTTTT. It codes for CARTRDRATNEKLFF. V and J are TRBV19 and TRBJ1-4; 7 nucleotides match TRBD1. V trimming: 9 bases; J trimming: 0 bases; junction bases outside the gene matches: 7. CDR3 length: 15 amino acids. CDR1 and CDR2 (germline): LNHDA, SQIVND (reference sequence).

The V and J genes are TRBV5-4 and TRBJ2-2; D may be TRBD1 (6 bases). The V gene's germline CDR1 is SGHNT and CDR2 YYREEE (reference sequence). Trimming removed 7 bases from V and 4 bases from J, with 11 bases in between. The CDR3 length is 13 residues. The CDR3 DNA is TGTGCCAGCCAGAGGGGGATCACCGGGGAGCTGTTTTTT. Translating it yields CASQRGITGELFF.

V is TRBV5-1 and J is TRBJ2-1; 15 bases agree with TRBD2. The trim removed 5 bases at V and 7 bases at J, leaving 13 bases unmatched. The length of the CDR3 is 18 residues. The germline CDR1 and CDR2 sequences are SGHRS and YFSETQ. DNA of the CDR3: TGCGCCAGCAGTGATGGACTAGCGGGAGGGTTTGGTTTGAATGAGCAGTTCTTC. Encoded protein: CASSDGLAGGFGLNEQFF.

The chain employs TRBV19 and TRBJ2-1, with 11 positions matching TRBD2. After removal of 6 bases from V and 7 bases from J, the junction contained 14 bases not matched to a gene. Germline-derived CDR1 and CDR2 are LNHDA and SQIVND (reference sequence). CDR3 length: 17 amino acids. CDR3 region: CASSILLQTSGANEQFF. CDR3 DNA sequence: TGTGCCAGTAGCATATTACTTCAGACTAGCGGGGCAAATGAGCAGTTCTTC.

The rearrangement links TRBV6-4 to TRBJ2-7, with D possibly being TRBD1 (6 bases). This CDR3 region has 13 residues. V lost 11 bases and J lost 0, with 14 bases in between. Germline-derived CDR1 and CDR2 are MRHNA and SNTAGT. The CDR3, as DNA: TGTGCCGAAACAGGGCGAAACTCCTACGAGCAGTACTTC. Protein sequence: CAETGRNSYEQYF.

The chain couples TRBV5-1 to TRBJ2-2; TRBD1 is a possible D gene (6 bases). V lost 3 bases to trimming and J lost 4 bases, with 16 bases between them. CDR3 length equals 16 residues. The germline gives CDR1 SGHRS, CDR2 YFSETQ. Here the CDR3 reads CASSSQSGVLTGELFF. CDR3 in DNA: TGCGCCAGCAGCTCACAATCAGGGGTCCTCACCGGGGAGCTGTTTTTT.

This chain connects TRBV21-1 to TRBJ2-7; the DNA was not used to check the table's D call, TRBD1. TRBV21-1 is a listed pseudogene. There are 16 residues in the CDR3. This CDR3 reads CASSKGGTGEPYEQYF. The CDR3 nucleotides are TGTGCCAGCAGCAAAGGGGGGACAGGGGAACCCTACGAGCAGTACTTC.

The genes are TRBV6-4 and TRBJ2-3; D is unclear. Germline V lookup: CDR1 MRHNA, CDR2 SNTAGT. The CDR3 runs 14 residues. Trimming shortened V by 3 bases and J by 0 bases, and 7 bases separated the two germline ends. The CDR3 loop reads CASSEEVSTDTQYF. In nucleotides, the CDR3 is TGTGCCAGCAGTGAAGAGGTTAGCACAGATACGCAGTATTTT.

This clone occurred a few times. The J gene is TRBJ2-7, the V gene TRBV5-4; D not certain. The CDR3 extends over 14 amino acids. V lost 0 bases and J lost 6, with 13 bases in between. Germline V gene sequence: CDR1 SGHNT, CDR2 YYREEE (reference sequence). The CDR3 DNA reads TGTGCCAGCAGCTTGGCGCTAGAACCCCGCGAGCAGTACTTC. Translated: CASSLALEPREQYF.

The CDR3 loop is CASRGGDQPQHF. CDR3 DNA: TGTGCCAGCAGAGGGGGGGATCAGCCCCAGCATTTT. The chain combines TRBV25-1 with TRBJ1-5, with D possibly matching TRBD1 (6 bases). CDR3 length: 12 amino acids. V was trimmed by 6 bases and J by 5 bases, leaving 8 bases between them. The V gene's germline CDR1 is MGHDK and CDR2 SYGVNS.